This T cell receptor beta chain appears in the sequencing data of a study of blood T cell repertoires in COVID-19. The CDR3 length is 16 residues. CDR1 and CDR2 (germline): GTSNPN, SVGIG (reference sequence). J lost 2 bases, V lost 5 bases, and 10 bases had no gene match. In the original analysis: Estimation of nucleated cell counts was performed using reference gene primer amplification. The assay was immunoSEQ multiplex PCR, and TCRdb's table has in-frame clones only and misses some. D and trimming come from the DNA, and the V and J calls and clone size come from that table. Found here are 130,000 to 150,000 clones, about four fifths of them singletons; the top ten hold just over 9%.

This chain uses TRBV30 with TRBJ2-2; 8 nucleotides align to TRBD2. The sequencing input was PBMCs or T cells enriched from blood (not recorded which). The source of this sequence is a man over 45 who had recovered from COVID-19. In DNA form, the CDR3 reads TGTGCCTGGCGGGTCAGCGGGGGCCCAAACACCGGGGAGCTGTTTTTT. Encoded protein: CAWRVSGGPNTGELFF.